The T cell receptor beta chain under discussion was sequenced for a study of regulatory T cells in long-lasting Graves disease. Both iRepertoire HTBI primers and Arm-PCR of CDR3 regions were used to build the TCR beta libraries. TCRdb re-analysed the multiplex PCR reads in MiXCR, keeping a single row per CDR3 protein. The repertoire has around 250,000 distinct CDR3 sequences, more than 15% of them found once; the top ten carry 12% to 15%. This CDR3 has 14 amino acids. Trimming took 2 bases from V and 10 from J, leaving 16 bases between them. CDR1 is SGHRS, CDR2 YFSETQ, per germline. Stated time point: newly diagnosed GD, antithyroid drugs for less than 3 months. RNA extracted from PBMCs served as the sequencing template. This clonotype has ten or more counts. Separately, the same data were catalogued under a study of T cells in Graves' hyperthyroidism and ophthalmopathy.

The material sequenced was peripheral blood mononuclear cells (PBMCs), taken at new diagnosis, from a patient treated with antithyroid drugs. V usage is TRBV5-1 and J usage is TRBJ2-1, with a weak D call TRBD1 (5 bases). The TCR comes from a woman aged 25 to 39 with Graves disease. The CDR3 bases are TGCGCCAGCAGCTTAGGGGAAGAGGTGTCCGAGCAGTTCTTC. It translates to CASSLGEEVSEQFF.